One sample yielded the 22 T cell receptor beta chains listed below, sequenced in a study of blood T cell repertoires in COVID-19. Using immunoSEQ multiplex PCR, the repertoire was profiled, and TCRdb retains in-frame clones only, with some absent. The table includes over 450,000 clones, 89% detected once. The specimen sequenced was peripheral blood. Every receptor here comes from a man between 18 and 35 years old with COVID-19, enrolled during active disease.

The chain is built from TRBV7-9 and TRBJ2-7; TRBD2 aligns across 14 bases. Unmatched junction bases numbered 5, after V lost 4 bases and J lost 6 bases. The CDR3 is 15 amino acids. CDR1 and CDR2 from the germline V gene are SEHNR and FQNEAQ (reference sequence). CDR3 DNA sequence: TGTGCCAGCAGCTCGCCGGGACTAGCGGGAGCCGAGCAGTACTTC. Its protein product is CASSSPGLAGAEQYF.

The chain recombines TRBV30 with TRBJ1-2, with 9 bases identical to TRBD1. The CDR3 runs to 14 residues. The germline V gene has CDR1 GTSNPN and CDR2 SVGIG (reference sequence). V shed 2 bases, J shed 6 bases, and the junction held 7 bases outside the gene matches. The CDR3 nucleotides are TGTGCCTGGAGTAACTCCGGGACAGGGCATGGCTACACCTTC. Translated: CAWSNSGTGHGYTF.

V gene TRBV5-6 combines with J gene TRBJ2-1; 7 bases map to TRBD1. After removal of 4 bases from V and 8 bases from J, the junction contained 12 bases not matched to a gene. This CDR3 is 15 amino acids long. Germline V gives CDR1 SGHDT, CDR2 YYEEEE. CDR3: CASSPLGGARDEQFF. For the CDR3, the DNA is TGTGCCAGCAGCCCCCTAGGGGGCGCTAGGGATGAGCAGTTCTTC.

The J gene is TRBJ2-1, the V gene TRBV6-4; D is possibly TRBD1 (5 bases). V dropped 5 bases and J dropped 6 bases, with 14 bases sitting between them. Germline loops: CDR1 MRHNA, CDR2 SNTAGT. The CDR3 covers 14 residues. The DNA of the CDR3 is TGTGCCAGCAGTAAGGGGCGAGGATCCAATGAGCAGTTCTTC. Amino acids: CASSKGRGSNEQFF.

The CDR3 bases are TGTGCCAGCAGCTTGATAGAGAACACTGAAGCTTTCTTT. Its translation is CASSLIENTEAFF. This chain joins TRBV5-4 and TRBJ1-1; D remains ambiguous. Germline values: CDR1 SGHNT, CDR2 YYREEE (reference sequence). The CDR3 length is 13 residues. The germline V and J ends were trimmed by 1 base and 1 base, with 5 bases remaining between them.

Written as DNA, the CDR3 is TGTGCCAGCAGCCCGGGAGGGCGGAACACTGAAGCTTTCTTT. This encodes CASSPGGRNTEAFF. V is TRBV7-9 and J is TRBJ1-1; unclear D gene. This CDR3 is built from 14 residues. The germline CDR1 and CDR2 sequences are SEHNR and FQNEAQ (reference sequence). V lost 5 bases and J 1 base, leaving 11 bases between the germline ends. Full variable domain (outside the CDR3, taken from reference TRBV7-9 and TRBJ1-1): DTGVSQNPRHKITKRGQNVTFRCDPISEHNRLYWYRQTLGQGPEFLTYFQNEAQLEKSRLLSDRFSAERPKGSFSTLEIQRTEQGDSAMYLCASSPGGRNTEAFFGQGTRLTVV.

This clone was seen a few times. The gene calls are TRBV5-4 and TRBJ2-3; TRBD2 aligns across 9 bases. This CDR3 region has 13 residues. Germline V gene data show CDR1 as SGHNT and CDR2 as YYREEE (reference sequence). The V segment lost 6 bases and the J segment 14 bases; nucleotides outside the gene matches: 13. CDR3 nucleotide sequence: TGTGCCAGCACCCCCGATCGGGGCGGGGGGGCGTATTTT. Protein: CASTPDRGGGAYF.

The CDR3 here is CASSLSRELFF. DNA for the CDR3: TGTGCCAGCAGCTTAAGCCGGGAGCTGTTTTTT. The chain links TRBV7-9 to TRBJ2-2; D is unresolved. Germline CDR1 and CDR2: SEHNR and FQNEAQ (reference sequence). CDR3 length: 11 amino acids. V lost 2 bases and J lost 9, with 4 bases in between.

The chain joins TRBV6-6 to TRBJ2-1; TRBD2 agrees at 8 bases. Losses at the gene ends were 0 bases for V and 2 bases for J; bases not matched to a gene: 0. CDR1 is MNHNY and CDR2 is SVGAGI in the germline V gene (reference sequence). This CDR3 region has 15 residues. CDR3 protein: CASSYSRGAYNEQFF. CDR3 nucleotide sequence: TGTGCCAGCAGTTACTCGCGGGGGGCCTACAATGAGCAGTTCTTC.

The CDR3 reads CASSLETSSYEQYF. DNA for the CDR3: TGTGCCAGCAGCTTAGAGACTAGCTCCTACGAGCAGTACTTC. The chain carries TRBV11-2 and TRBJ2-7, with D maybe TRBD2 (6 bases). CDR1 and CDR2 from the germline V gene are SGHAT and FQNNGV. There are 14 residues in the CDR3. V lost 0 bases and J lost 0, with 6 bases in between.

The chain links TRBV5-6 to TRBJ1-2; D may be TRBD1 (5 bases). Germline V gene data show CDR1 as SGHDT and CDR2 as YYEEEE. V lost 3 bases and J 2 bases, leaving 14 bases between the germline ends. This CDR3 has 15 residues. The CDR3 loop is CASSSVDRKNYGYTF. The CDR3 bases are TGTGCCAGCAGCTCGGTAGACAGAAAAAACTATGGCTACACCTTC.

This clone occurred once. The rearrangement joins TRBV19 to TRBJ2-7, with 9 bases matching TRBD1. The junction had 5 bases not matched to a gene; V was cut back by 4 bases and J by 1 base. The germline CDR1 and CDR2 sequences are LNHDA and SQIVND (reference sequence). There are 15 residues in the CDR3. The CDR3, as DNA: TGTGCCAGTAGTAAAGGGACAGGGCAATCCTACGAGCAGTACTTC. This sequence encodes CASSKGTGQSYEQYF.

The rearrangement links TRBV5-6 to TRBJ2-2; 7 bases are shared with TRBD1. The CDR3 is 16 residues long. With 6 bases clipped from V and 0 bases from J, the junction kept 8 bases outside the gene matches. Germline CDR1 and CDR2: SGHDT and YYEEEE. The CDR3 DNA sequence: TGTGCCAGCACCATACTAGGGGGCGCGAACACCGGGGAGCTGTTTTTT. As protein: CASTILGGANTGELFF.

The V call is TRBV5-1, the J call TRBJ2-1; 10 nucleotides align to TRBD2. V shed 3 bases and J 5 bases; nucleotides not matched to a gene: 8. CDR1 and CDR2 (germline): SGHRS, YFSETQ. The CDR3 length is 16 residues. CDR3 nucleotides: TGCGCCAGCAGCTGGCCTGGGACTAGCGAAAACAATGAGCAGTTCTTC. Translating gives CASSWPGTSENNEQFF.

The J gene is TRBJ2-5, the V gene TRBV27; possibly TRBD1 for D (5 bases). V was clipped by 5 bases and J by 5 bases, with 15 bases between them. The CDR3 is 14 residues long. Germline V gene data show CDR1 as MNHEY and CDR2 as SMNVEV (reference sequence). CDR3 DNA sequence: TGTGCCAGCAGTAGGGGTAGCTTGGGGGAGACCCAGTACTTC. Translation: CASSRGSLGETQYF.

This clone was seen a single time. V is TRBV14 and J is TRBJ2-5, with D tentatively TRBD1 (6 bases). The CDR3 totals 15 residues. The ends were cut back, 6 bases at V and 7 bases at J, with 21 bases in the middle. Germline CDR1 and CDR2: SGHDN and FVKESK. CDR3 residues: CASSPLGTSRATQYF. In DNA form, the CDR3 reads TGTGCCAGCAGTCCCCTCGGGACATCGAGGGCGACCCAGTACTTC.

The CDR3 reads CSASLPLAGTDTQYF. The CDR3, as DNA: TGCAGTGCTAGTTTACCACTAGCGGGCACAGATACGCAGTATTTT. The rearrangement joins TRBV20-1 to TRBJ2-3; 8 bases fit TRBD2. The CDR3 loop spans 15 amino acids. V lost 3 bases to trimming and J lost 1 base; unmatched junction nucleotides: 6. The germline CDR1 and CDR2 sequences are DFQATT and SNEGSKA (reference sequence).

This clone was detected a few times. The gene calls are TRBV19 and TRBJ1-2, with a possible D match to TRBD1 (6 bases). V was clipped by 2 bases and J by 3 bases, with 10 bases between them. The CDR3 is made up of 14 amino acids. The germline V gene has CDR1 LNHDA and CDR2 SQIVND (reference sequence). Here the CDR3 DNA reads TGTGCCAGTAGTATAACAGGGTGGCACTATGGCTACACCTTC. This gives the protein CASSITGWHYGYTF. Based on the CDR3 plus reference TRBV19 and TRBJ1-2, the full variable domain is DGGITQSPKYLFRKEGQNVTLSCEQNLNHDAMYWYRQDPGQGLRLIYYSQIVNDFQKGDIAEGYSVSREKKESFPLTVTSAQKNPTAFYLCASSITGWHYGYTFGSGTRLTVV.

A remark on this clone: This specimen includes other DNA sequences encoding the same CDR3. The chain employs TRBV2 and TRBJ1-2, with D possibly TRBD1 on 6 matching bases. Germline assignment: CDR1 SNHLY and CDR2 FYNNEI. The CDR3 has 13 residues. Deletions cut 3 bases from V and 1 base from J, with 6 bases between. The CDR3 bases are TGTGCCAGCAGTGAGGGACATAACTATGGCTACACCTTC. Amino acids: CASSEGHNYGYTF.

Only one count was recorded for this clone. Written as DNA, the CDR3 is TGCGCCAGCTTTCATGACAGGGACCAAGAGACCCAGTACTTC. As protein: CASFHDRDQETQYF. The rearrangement joins TRBV5-1 to TRBJ2-5; 7 bases are shared with TRBD1. The CDR3 is 14 residues long. Germline CDR1 and CDR2: SGHRS and YFSETQ. V lost 7 bases, J lost 0 bases, and 6 bases stayed unmatched.

V and J are TRBV5-1 and TRBJ2-7, with TRBD1 matching 8 bases. CDR3 length equals 15 residues. Germline CDR1 and CDR2: SGHRS and YFSETQ. The V and J ends lost 4 bases and 0 bases, in that order; junction bases with no gene match: 6. The CDR3 loop reads CASSAGTGFSYEQYF. In DNA, the CDR3 is TGCGCCAGCAGCGCCGGGACAGGCTTCTCCTACGAGCAGTACTTC.

This clone was seen only once. The chain couples TRBV5-6 to TRBJ1-2, with D maybe TRBD1 (6 bases). The CDR3 is 13 amino acids. Between the trimmed V and J ends, which lost 4 bases and 4 bases, there was a span of 11 bases. Germline V gives CDR1 SGHDT, CDR2 YYEEEE. CDR3 bases: TGTGCCAGCAGCGCCGGGACATCCTATGGCTACACCTTC. Amino acids: CASSAGTSYGYTF.